This entry describes one TCR beta chain. What it recognizes is unknown. Germline V lookup: CDR1 SGHRS, CDR2 YFSETQ. The CDR3 consists of 12 residues. The V end lost 4 bases, the J end lost 7 bases, and 12 bases lay between the germline ends. This record belongs to a study of T cell responses to AZD1222 COVID-19 vaccine. Study-level points and caveats: A reported finding is that nearly half of spike-specific TCRs target unmutated variant regions. The sample set comprised mostly white British donors with more females, and clonal diversity was possibly underestimated. CD4 TCRs linked to vaccination spanned spike, dominating at 160-218 and 743-854.

Produced via immunoSEQ multiplex PCR; TCRdb's table is partial and in-frame only. Among approximately 94,000 clones, approximately 87% were seen once, and the ten largest hold approximately 15%. Sample: peripheral blood, taken on day 0 of AZD1222 vaccination. The TCR comes from an adult in good health. This sequence joins TRBV5-1 and TRBJ2-7; D call uncertain. The CDR3 spells CASSRAAEEQYF. CDR3 DNA sequence: TGCGCCAGCAGCCGCGCGGCGGAAGAGCAGTACTTC.